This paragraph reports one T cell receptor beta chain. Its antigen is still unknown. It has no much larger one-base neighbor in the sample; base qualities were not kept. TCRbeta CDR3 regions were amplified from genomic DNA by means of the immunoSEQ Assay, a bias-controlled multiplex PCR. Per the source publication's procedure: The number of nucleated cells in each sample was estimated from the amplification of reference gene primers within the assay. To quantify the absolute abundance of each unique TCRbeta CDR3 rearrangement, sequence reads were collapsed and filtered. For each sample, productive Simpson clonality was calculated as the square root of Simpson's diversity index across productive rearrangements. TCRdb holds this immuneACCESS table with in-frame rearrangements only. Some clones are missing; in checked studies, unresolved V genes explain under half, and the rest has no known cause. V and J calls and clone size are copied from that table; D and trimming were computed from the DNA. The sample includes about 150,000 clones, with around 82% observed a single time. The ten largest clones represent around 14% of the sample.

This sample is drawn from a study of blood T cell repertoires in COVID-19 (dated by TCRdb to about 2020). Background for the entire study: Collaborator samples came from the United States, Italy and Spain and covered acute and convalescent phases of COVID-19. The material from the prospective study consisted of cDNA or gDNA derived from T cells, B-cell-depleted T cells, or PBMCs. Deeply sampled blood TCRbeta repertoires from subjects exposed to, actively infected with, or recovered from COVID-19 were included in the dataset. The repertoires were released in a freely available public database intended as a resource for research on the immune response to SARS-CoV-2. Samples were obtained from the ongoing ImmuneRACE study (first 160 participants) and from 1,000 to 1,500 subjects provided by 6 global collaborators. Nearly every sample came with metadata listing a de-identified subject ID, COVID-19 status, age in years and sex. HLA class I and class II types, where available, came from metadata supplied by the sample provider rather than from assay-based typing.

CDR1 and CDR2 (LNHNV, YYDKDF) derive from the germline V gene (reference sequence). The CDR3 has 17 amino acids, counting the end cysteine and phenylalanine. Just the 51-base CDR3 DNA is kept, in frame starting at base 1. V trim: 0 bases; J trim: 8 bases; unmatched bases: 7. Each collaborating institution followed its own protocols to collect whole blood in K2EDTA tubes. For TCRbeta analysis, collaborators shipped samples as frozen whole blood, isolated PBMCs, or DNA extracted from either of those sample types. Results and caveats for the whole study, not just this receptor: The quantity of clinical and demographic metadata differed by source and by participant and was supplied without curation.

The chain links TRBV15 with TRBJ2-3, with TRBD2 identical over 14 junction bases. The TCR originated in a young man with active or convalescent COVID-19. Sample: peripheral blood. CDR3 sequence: CATSRDIQTSGRGTQYF. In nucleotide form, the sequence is TGTGCCACCAGCAGAGACATACAGACTAGCGGGAGGGGTACGCAGTATTTT. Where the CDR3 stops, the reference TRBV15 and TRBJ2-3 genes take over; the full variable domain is DAMVIQNPRYQVTQFGKPVTLSCSQTLNHNVMYWYQQKSSQAPKLLFHYYDKDFNNEADTPDNFQSRRPNTSFCFLDIRSPGLGDTAMYLCATSRDIQTSGRGTQYFGPGTRLTVL.